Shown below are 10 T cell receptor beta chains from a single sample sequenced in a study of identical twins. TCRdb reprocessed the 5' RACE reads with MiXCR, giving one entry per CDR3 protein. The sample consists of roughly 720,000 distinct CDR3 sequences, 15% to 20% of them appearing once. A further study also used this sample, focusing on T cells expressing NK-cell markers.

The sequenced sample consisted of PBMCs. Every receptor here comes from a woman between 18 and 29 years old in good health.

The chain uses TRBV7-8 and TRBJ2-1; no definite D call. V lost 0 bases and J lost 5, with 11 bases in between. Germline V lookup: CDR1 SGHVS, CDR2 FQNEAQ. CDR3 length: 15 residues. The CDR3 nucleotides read TGTGCCAGCAGCTTAGCGCGCGAGAGGAACAATGAGCAGTTCTTC. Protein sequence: CASSLARERNNEQFF.

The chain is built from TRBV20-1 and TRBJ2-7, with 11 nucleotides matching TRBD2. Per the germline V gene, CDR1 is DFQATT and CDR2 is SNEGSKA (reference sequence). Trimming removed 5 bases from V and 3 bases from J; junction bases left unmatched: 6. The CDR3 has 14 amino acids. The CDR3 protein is CSAPLTSGSYEQYF. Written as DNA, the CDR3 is TGCAGTGCTCCCTTAACTAGCGGGAGCTACGAGCAGTACTTC.

In DNA form, the CDR3 reads TGTGCCAGCAGCCACCGACCGCACCAGGAGCAGTACTTC. Protein sequence: CASSHRPHQEQYF. The chain links TRBV3-1 to TRBJ2-7; D call uncertain. Trimming cost V 3 bases and J 7 bases, with 13 bases left between them. Germline V gives CDR1 LGHDT, CDR2 YNNKEL (reference sequence). CDR3 size: 13 residues.

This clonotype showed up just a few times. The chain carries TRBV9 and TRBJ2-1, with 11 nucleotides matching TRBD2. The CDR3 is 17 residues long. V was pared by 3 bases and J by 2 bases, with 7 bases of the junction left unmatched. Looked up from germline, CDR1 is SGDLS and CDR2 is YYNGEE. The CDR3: CASSDSGRGPTYNEQFF. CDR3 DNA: TGTGCCAGCAGCGATAGCGGGAGGGGACCTACCTACAATGAGCAGTTCTTC. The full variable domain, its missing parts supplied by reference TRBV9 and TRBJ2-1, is DSGVTQTPKHLITATGQRVTLRCSPRSGDLSVYWYQQSLDQGLQFLIQYYNGEERAKGNILERFSAQQFPDLHSELNLSSLELGDSALYFCASSDSGRGPTYNEQFFGPGTRLTVL.

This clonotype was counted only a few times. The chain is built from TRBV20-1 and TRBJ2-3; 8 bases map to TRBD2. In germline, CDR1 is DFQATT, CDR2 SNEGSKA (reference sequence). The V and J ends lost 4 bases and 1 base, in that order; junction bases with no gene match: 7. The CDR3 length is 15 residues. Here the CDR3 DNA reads TGCAGTGCTACCAACTGGCGGGGGGGCACAGATACGCAGTATTTT. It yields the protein CSATNWRGGTDTQYF.

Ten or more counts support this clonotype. The CDR3 reads CASGYKGGDTEAFF. The CDR3 nucleotides read TGTGCCAGCGGATACAAGGGGGGGGACACTGAAGCTTTCTTT. The V call is TRBV6-5, the J call TRBJ1-1; tentatively, D is TRBD1 (6 bases). Per germline, CDR1 MNHEY and CDR2 SVGAGI. The CDR3 spans 14 residues. Trimming shortened V by 8 bases and J by 3 bases, and 16 bases separated the two germline ends.

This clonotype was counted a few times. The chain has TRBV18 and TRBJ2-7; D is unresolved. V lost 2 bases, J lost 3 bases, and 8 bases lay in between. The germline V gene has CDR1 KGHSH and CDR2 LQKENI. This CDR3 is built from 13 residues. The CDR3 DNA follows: TGTGCCAGCTCACCAGAGACGGGCTACGAGCAGTACTTC. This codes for CASSPETGYEQYF.

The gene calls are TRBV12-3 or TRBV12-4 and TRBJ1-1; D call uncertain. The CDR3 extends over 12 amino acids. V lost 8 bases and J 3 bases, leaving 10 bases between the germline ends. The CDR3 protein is CASGIGYTEAFF. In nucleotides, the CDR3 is TGTGCCAGCGGAATTGGGTACACTGAAGCTTTCTTT.

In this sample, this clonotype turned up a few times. The CDR3 protein is CASSSESSSYNEQFF. The CDR3 region has the DNA TGTGCCAGCAGCTCTGAATCCAGCTCCTACAATGAGCAGTTCTTC. The chain links TRBV7-2 to TRBJ2-1; no reliable D call. The germline CDR1 and CDR2 sequences are SGHTA and FQGNSA. V dropped 4 bases and J dropped 0 bases, with 10 bases sitting between them. CDR3 size: 15 residues.

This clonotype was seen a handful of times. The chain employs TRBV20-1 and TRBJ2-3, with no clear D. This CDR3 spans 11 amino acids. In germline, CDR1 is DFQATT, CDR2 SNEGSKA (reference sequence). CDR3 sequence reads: CSPGDPDTQYF. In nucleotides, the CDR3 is TGCAGCCCCGGAGATCCAGATACGCAGTATTTT.